These 4 T cell receptor beta chains were sequenced from one sample in a study of blood T cell repertoires in COVID-19. The table came from immunoSEQ multiplex PCR; TCRdb's copy has only in-frame clones and leaves some out. This table holds tens of thousands of clones, roughly 90% found once. Source material: peripheral blood. The source is a man aged 60-69 years with acute or convalescent COVID-19.

The CDR3 DNA sequence: TGTGCTAGTGGTTCTGGGTTAGCGGGGGGGCTCGGGGAGCTGTTTTTT. It translates to CASGSGLAGGLGELFF. The chain recombines TRBV12-5 with TRBJ2-2; 11 nucleotides match TRBD2. V lost 4 bases and J lost 7; bases outside the gene matches: 8. This CDR3 is 16 amino acids long. The germline V gene has CDR1 LGHNT and CDR2 FRNRAP.

The chain has TRBV6-6 and TRBJ2-7; TRBD1 is a possible D gene (6 bases). Germline V gene sequence: CDR1 MNHNY, CDR2 SVGAGI (reference sequence). This CDR3 spans 15 amino acids. V was pared by 4 bases and J by 2 bases, with 15 bases between. The CDR3 nucleotides are TGTGCCAGCAGTTCCACAGGGCCAGGGACCTACGAGCAGTACTTC. This gives the protein CASSSTGPGTYEQYF.

This chain connects TRBV6-5 to TRBJ1-2, with D possibly being TRBD1 (6 bases). V lost 0 bases to trimming and J lost 6 bases, with 11 bases between them. Per germline, CDR1 MNHEY and CDR2 SVGAGI. CDR3 length: 14 residues. The CDR3 loop reads CASSYSEGGDGYTF. In DNA, the CDR3 is TGTGCCAGCAGTTACTCGGAAGGGGGGGATGGCTACACCTTC.

This chain links TRBV6-5 with TRBJ1-2; 7 nucleotides line up with TRBD1. CDR1 and CDR2 from the germline V gene are MNHEY and SVGAGI. The CDR3 extends over 12 amino acids. The J segment lost 6 bases and the V segment lost 7 bases, leaving 5 bases of the junction unmatched. CDR3 coding DNA: TGTGCCAGCACGTTACAGGGGAATGGCTACACCTTC. Protein sequence: CASTLQGNGYTF.